This TCR beta chain is drawn from a study of blood T cell repertoires in COVID-19. Study-level information: From T cells, B-cell-depleted T cells, or PBMCs came the material, which was cDNA or gDNA.

In the study's own analysis: By means of reference gene primer amplification, nucleated cell counts were estimated. Clones were read by immunoSEQ multiplex PCR, and TCRdb kept only the in-frame ones, dropping some. Clone size and the V and J calls come from that table; the DNA yielded D and trimming. The sample holds 250,000 or so clones, 89% seen once. The CDR3 spans 15 residues. Per germline, CDR1 SEHNR and CDR2 FQNEAQ (reference sequence). Trimming cost V 5 bases and J 5 bases; bases outside gene matches: 5. This sequence was found in a middle-aged woman who had recovered from COVID-19. The chain couples TRBV7-9 to TRBJ2-1, with 11 bases aligning to TRBD2. The source material was peripheral blood. In nucleotides, the CDR3 is TGTGCCAGCAGCCACACTAGCGGGGGAGACAATGAGCAGTTCTTC. It yields the protein CASSHTSGGDNEQFF.